The 23 T cell receptor beta chains listed next were all sequenced from one sample in a study of cytomegalovirus exposure and HLA in healthy donors. Both 60 Vbeta primers and 13 Jbeta primers went into the PCR. Profiling relied on immunoSEQ multiplex PCR, and the TCRdb table lists in-frame clones only, not all of them. The sample has 200,000 to 250,000 clones; roughly 83% are singletons. Material for sequencing was PBMCs. The receptors shown here come from a girl aged 10-17 years in good health and CMV-seronegative.

V usage is TRBV28 and J usage is TRBJ1-2; D gene uncertain. This CDR3 comprises 16 residues. In germline, CDR1 is MDHEN, CDR2 SYDVKM. The V gene lost 5 bases and the J gene lost 3 bases, with 19 bases spanning the gap. CDR3 sequence reads: CASSLIVADAYYGYTF. The CDR3 DNA reads TGTGCCAGCAGTCTAATCGTGGCGGATGCTTACTATGGCTACACCTTC.

The V and J genes are TRBV19 and TRBJ2-7; the D is unclear. V lost 3 bases to trimming and J lost 3 bases, with 12 bases between them. This CDR3 region has 14 residues. The germline CDR1 and CDR2 sequences are LNHDA and SQIVND (reference sequence). The CDR3 nucleotides are TGTGCCAGTAGTATCCTTAACCAACACTACGAGCAGTACTTC. Amino acids: CASSILNQHYEQYF.

V is TRBV7-3 and J is TRBJ2-6; D is undetermined. The germline V gene has CDR1 SGHTA and CDR2 FQGTGA. This CDR3 region has 15 residues. The V end lost 5 bases, the J end lost 1 base, and 9 bases lay between the germline ends. CDR3 in amino acids: CASSNSLSGANVLTF. The CDR3 DNA follows: TGTGCCAGCAGCAACAGTTTATCTGGGGCCAACGTCCTGACTTTC.

The chain is built from TRBV6-5 and TRBJ1-2; D may be TRBD1 (5 bases). The CDR3 covers 14 residues. Germline-derived CDR1 and CDR2 are MNHEY and SVGAGI. V lost 6 bases and J lost 4, with 15 bases in between. CDR3 sequence (DNA): TGTGCCAGCAGACAGGAGCCCTACGGCTATGGCTACACCTTC. It codes for CASRQEPYGYGYTF.

This chain connects TRBV5-6 to TRBJ2-3; 12 bases map to TRBD2. The J segment lost 3 bases and the V segment lost 3 bases, leaving 5 bases of the junction unmatched. Germline CDR1 is SGHDT and CDR2 is YYEEEE. This CDR3 spans 16 amino acids. The CDR3 region is CASSYQTSGSTDTQYF. CDR3 nucleotides: TGTGCCAGCAGCTATCAGACTAGCGGGAGTACAGATACGCAGTATTTT.

The rearrangement joins TRBV11-2 to TRBJ1-5, with D possibly TRBD1 on 5 matching bases. This CDR3 is built from 14 residues. CDR1 SGHAT and CDR2 FQNNGV come from the germline V gene. Trimming stripped 2 bases from V and 3 bases from J, with 8 bases between. The CDR3 here is CASSLQGPNQPQHF. The CDR3 region has the DNA TGTGCCAGCAGCTTACAGGGCCCCAATCAGCCCCAGCATTTT.

The chain has TRBV29-1 and TRBJ2-3; 9 positions match TRBD1. The CDR3 runs 15 residues. Germline values: CDR1 SQVTM, CDR2 ANQGSEA. After removal of 5 bases from V and 3 bases from J, the junction contained 9 bases not matched to a gene. The DNA of the CDR3 is TGCAGCGTTCTCCGGACAGGGGTGATTACAGATACGCAGTATTTT. This codes for CSVLRTGVITDTQYF.

The chain has TRBV6-6 and TRBJ1-4; 10 bases map to TRBD1. J lost 8 bases, V lost 8 bases, and 14 bases had no gene match. Germline CDR1 MNHNY, CDR2 SVGAGI (reference sequence). CDR3 size: 16 residues. CDR3 in amino acids: CASDPRDRGREEKLFF. For the CDR3, the DNA is TGTGCCAGCGACCCCCGGGACAGGGGAAGGGAAGAAAAACTGTTTTTT.

The CDR3 sequence is CASSPRPTPNTEAFF. CDR3 bases: TGTGCCAGCAGCCCGAGGCCAACCCCTAACACTGAAGCTTTCTTT. The chain uses TRBV7-2 and TRBJ1-1; D is undetermined. Per germline, CDR1 SGHTA and CDR2 FQGNSA. V gave up 5 bases and J gave up 2 bases, with 15 bases separating them. CDR3 size: 15 residues.

This clone appeared a single time. The chain is built from TRBV6-5 and TRBJ1-3, with D tentatively TRBD1 (5 bases). The germline V gene encodes CDR1 MNHEY and CDR2 SVGAGI. The CDR3 spans 14 residues. V was shortened by 8 bases and J by 0 bases, with 11 bases between the two germline ends. The CDR3 spells CASSRGLSGNTIYF. DNA of the CDR3: TGTGCCAGCTCTAGGGGCCTCTCTGGAAACACCATATATTTT.

This CDR3 reads CASSEGRGGFEKLFF. DNA of the CDR3: TGTGCCAGCAGTGAAGGTCGCGGGGGGTTTGAAAAACTGTTTTTT. This chain links TRBV2 with TRBJ1-4; a possible D gene is TRBD1 (5 bases). The CDR3 has 15 amino acids. V lost 1 base to trimming and J lost 7 bases, with 13 bases between them. Germline CDR1 reads SNHLY; CDR2 reads FYNNEI.

The chain has TRBV28 and TRBJ2-7; TRBD1 might be the D (6 bases). There are 11 residues in the CDR3. Trimming took 11 bases from V and 3 from J, leaving 11 bases between them. In germline, CDR1 is MDHEN, CDR2 SYDVKM. CDR3 protein: CAGGGFYEQYF. CDR3 nucleotides: TGTGCCGGTGGGGGCTTCTACGAGCAGTACTTC. The full variable domain, rest sourced from reference TRBV28 and TRBJ2-7, is DVKVTQSSRYLVKRTGEKVFLECVQDMDHENMFWYRQDPGLGLRLIYFSYDVKMKEKGDIPEGYSVSREKKERFSLILESASTNQTSMYLCAGGGFYEQYFGPGTRLTVT.

The chain combines TRBV6-1 with TRBJ2-5, with TRBD1 identical over 9 bases. The last part of the DNA fits TRBJ2-7 better; the J call may be wrong. The CDR3 totals 14 residues. The V gene's germline CDR1 is MNHNS and CDR2 SASEGT. CDR3 sequence reads: CASNTGTGRYEQYF. In DNA form, the CDR3 reads TGTGCCAGCAATACGGGGACAGGGCGCTACGAGCAGTACTTC.

This chain joins TRBV10-3 and TRBJ2-1; 8 bases fit TRBD2. After removal of 4 bases from V and 2 bases from J, the junction contained 10 bases not matched to a gene. The CDR3 covers 17 residues. From germline, CDR1 is ENHRY and CDR2 SYGVKD. The CDR3 loop reads CAISGHRSGITYNEQFF. The DNA of the CDR3 is TGTGCCATCAGTGGACACCGTAGCGGGATCACCTACAATGAGCAGTTCTTC.

This rearrangement joins TRBV7-9 to TRBJ2-2; the D gene is possibly TRBD1 (6 bases). Per the germline V gene, CDR1 is SEHNR and CDR2 is FQNEAQ (reference sequence). The CDR3 contains 14 residues. The V end lost 5 bases, the J end lost 7 bases, and 14 bases lay between the germline ends. In DNA, the CDR3 is TGTGCCAGCAGCCCACAACAGGGTTACGGGGAGCTGTTTTTT. This sequence encodes CASSPQQGYGELFF.

This chain links TRBV27 with TRBJ2-1; 15 bases agree with TRBD2. The germline V gene encodes CDR1 MNHEY and CDR2 SMNVEV (reference sequence). V shed 1 base, J shed 0 bases, and the junction held 4 bases outside the gene matches. There are 19 residues in the CDR3. CDR3 residues: CASSLFGLAGGNSYNEQFF. CDR3 bases: TGTGCCAGCAGTTTATTCGGACTAGCGGGGGGGAACTCCTACAATGAGCAGTTCTTC.

The CDR3 here is CASSTQGVGELFF. The CDR3 nucleotides are TGCGCCAGCTCAACCCAAGGGGTCGGGGAGCTGTTTTTT. This rearrangement joins TRBV4-1 to TRBJ2-2; possible D gene TRBD1, 5 bases. Looked up from germline, CDR1 is MGHRA and CDR2 is YSYEKL. There are 13 residues in the CDR3. V was cut by 8 bases and J by 7 bases, with 14 bases left in between.

This clone was detected only once. The rearrangement joins TRBV5-4 to TRBJ2-1; tentatively, D is TRBD1 (5 bases). V lost 6 bases, J lost 9 bases, and 19 bases lay in between. The CDR3 totals 14 residues. The germline CDR1 and CDR2 sequences are SGHNT and YYREEE (reference sequence). The CDR3 region is CASTRYQGLGEQFF. The CDR3 DNA reads as TGTGCCAGCACCAGGTATCAGGGTTTGGGTGAGCAGTTCTTC.

The gene calls are TRBV6-5 and TRBJ1-4; D unresolved. The CDR3 runs 11 residues. Per germline, CDR1 MNHEY and CDR2 SVGAGI. V lost 6 bases and J 7 bases, leaving 6 bases between the germline ends. The CDR3 nucleotides read TGTGCCAGCAGGACTGGTGAAAAACTGTTTTTT. Its translation is CASRTGEKLFF.

The chain couples TRBV7-2 to TRBJ2-7; possibly TRBD2 for D (5 bases). V was cut by 4 bases and J by 6 bases, with 10 bases left in between. The germline gives CDR1 SGHTA, CDR2 FQGNSA. This CDR3 has 12 amino acids. CDR3 protein: CASSSDLGEQYF. For the CDR3, the DNA is TGTGCCAGCAGCTCGGACTTGGGCGAGCAGTACTTC.

The chain is built from TRBV19 and TRBJ1-5; 8 nucleotides line up with TRBD1. The length of the CDR3 is 17 residues. The V segment lost 1 base and the J segment 3 bases; nucleotides outside the gene matches: 8. From germline, CDR1 is LNHDA and CDR2 SQIVND (reference sequence). CDR3 DNA sequence: TGTGCCAGTAGTATAGCTGGACAGGGCCTTCTCAATCAGCCCCAGCATTTT. Its translation is CASSIAGQGLLNQPQHF.

This clone turned up a few times. The V gene is TRBV18, the J gene TRBJ2-3, with 10 nucleotides matching TRBD2. This CDR3 contains 15 residues. Trimming took 0 bases from V and 7 from J; bases not matched to a gene: 4. CDR1 and CDR2 (germline): KGHSH, LQKENI. CDR3 amino acids: CASSPPGTSANTQYF. For the CDR3, the DNA is TGTGCCAGCTCACCACCAGGGACTAGCGCTAATACGCAGTATTTT.

The chain recombines TRBV18 with TRBJ1-2; 7 bases map to TRBD1. The CDR3 extends over 14 amino acids. Per the germline V gene, CDR1 is KGHSH and CDR2 is LQKENI. The J segment lost 3 bases and the V segment lost 4 bases, leaving 5 bases of the junction unmatched. The CDR3 sequence: CASSRRGEDYGYTF. In DNA form, the CDR3 reads TGTGCCAGCTCACGCAGGGGGGAAGACTATGGCTACACCTTC.